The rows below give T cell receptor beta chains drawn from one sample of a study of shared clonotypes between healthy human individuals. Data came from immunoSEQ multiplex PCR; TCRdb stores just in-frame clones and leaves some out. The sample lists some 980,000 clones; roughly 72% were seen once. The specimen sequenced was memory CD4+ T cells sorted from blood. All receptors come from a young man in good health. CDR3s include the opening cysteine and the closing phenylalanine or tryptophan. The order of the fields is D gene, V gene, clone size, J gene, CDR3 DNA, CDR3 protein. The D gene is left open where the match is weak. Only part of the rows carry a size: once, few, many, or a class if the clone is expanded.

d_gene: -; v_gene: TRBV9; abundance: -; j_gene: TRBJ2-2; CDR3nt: TGTGCCAGCAGCTTCGGGAGTAGCGGGAACACCGGGGAGCTGTTTTTT; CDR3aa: CASSFGSSGNTGELFF
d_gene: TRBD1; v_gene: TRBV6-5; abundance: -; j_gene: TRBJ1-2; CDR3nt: TGTGCCAGCAGCTTGACAGGGTATGGCTACACCTTC; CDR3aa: CASSLTGYGYTF
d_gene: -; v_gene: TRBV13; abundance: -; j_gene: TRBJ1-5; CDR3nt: TGTGCCAGCAGCCTCGGACATCTTAGCAATCAGCCCCAGCATTTT; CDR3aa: CASSLGHLSNQPQHF
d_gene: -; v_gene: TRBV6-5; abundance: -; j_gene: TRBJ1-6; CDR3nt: TGTGCCAGCAGTTACGGAGGGGACTCCTATAATTCACCCCTCCACTTT; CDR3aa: CASSYGGDSYNSPLHF
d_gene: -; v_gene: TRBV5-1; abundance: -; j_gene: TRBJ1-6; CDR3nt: TGCGCCAGCAGCTTGGGCTCCTATAATTCACCCCTCCACTTT; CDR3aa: CASSLGSYNSPLHF
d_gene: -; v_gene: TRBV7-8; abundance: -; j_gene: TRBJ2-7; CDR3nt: TGTGCCAGCAGTATACCCGCGGCGGGCTACGAGCAGTACTTC; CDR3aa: CASSIPAAGYEQYF
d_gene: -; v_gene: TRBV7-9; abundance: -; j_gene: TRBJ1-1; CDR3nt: TGTGCCAGCAGTGCAGAGGCTGGTGAAGCTTTCTTT; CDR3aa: CASSAEAGEAFF
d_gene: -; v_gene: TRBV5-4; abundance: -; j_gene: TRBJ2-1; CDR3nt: TGTGCCAGCAGCTTGGTAGACGGATCCTACAATGAGCAGTTCTTC; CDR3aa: CASSLVDGSYNEQFF
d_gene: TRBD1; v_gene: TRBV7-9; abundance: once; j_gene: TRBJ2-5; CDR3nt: TGTGCCAGCAGCTTAAGAGGGACAGCACAAGAGACCCAGTACTTC; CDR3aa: CASSLRGTAQETQYF
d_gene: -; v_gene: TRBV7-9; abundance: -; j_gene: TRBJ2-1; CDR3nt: TGTGCCAGCAGCGACCCTTGGGATGAGCAGTTCTTC; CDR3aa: CASSDPWDEQFF
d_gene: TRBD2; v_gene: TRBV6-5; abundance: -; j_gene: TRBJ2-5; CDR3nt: TGTGCCAGCACCCGCGGGAGGGCGGAGACCCAGTACTTC; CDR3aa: CASTRGRAETQYF
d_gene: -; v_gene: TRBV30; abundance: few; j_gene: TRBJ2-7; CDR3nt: TGTGCCTGGGGTTTAGGACTATCCAACCCAGAGCAGTACTTC; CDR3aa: CAWGLGLSNPEQYF
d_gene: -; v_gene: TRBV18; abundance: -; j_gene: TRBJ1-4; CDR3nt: TGTGCCCAAATTATTGAAAAACTGTTTTTT; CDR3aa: CAQIIEKLFF
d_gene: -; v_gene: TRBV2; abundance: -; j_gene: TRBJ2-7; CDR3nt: TGTGCCAGCAGGACTATTAACGAGCAGTACTTC; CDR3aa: CASRTINEQYF
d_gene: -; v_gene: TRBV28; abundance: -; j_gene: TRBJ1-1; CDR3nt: TGTGCCAGCAGTTTATGGACGGGGAACACTGAAGCTTTCTTT; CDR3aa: CASSLWTGNTEAFF
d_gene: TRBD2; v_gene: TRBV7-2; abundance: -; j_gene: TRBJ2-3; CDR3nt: TGTGCCAGCCGCCAAGGGGCGGGAGGGCAGGGGGATACGCAGTATTTT; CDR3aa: CASRQGAGGQGDTQYF
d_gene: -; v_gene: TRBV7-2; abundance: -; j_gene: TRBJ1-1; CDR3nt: TGTGCCAGCAGCTTAGGTCAGGGGAACACTGAAGCTTTCTTT; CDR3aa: CASSLGQGNTEAFF
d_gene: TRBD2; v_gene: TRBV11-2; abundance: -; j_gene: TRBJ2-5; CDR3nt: TGTGCCAGCAGCTTCACTAGCGGGGGGGCCCGAGAGACCCAGTACTTC; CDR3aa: CASSFTSGGARETQYF
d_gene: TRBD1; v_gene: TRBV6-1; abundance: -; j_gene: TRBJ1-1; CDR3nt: TGTGCCAGCAGTGGGAGGGACAGGGTCTCTGAAGCTTTCTTT; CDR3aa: CASSGRDRVSEAFF
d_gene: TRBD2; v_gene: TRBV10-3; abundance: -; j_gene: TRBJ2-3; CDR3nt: TGTGCCATCCACCCCGGGGTAGCGGGCCCCACAGATACGCAGTATTTT; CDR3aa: CAIHPGVAGPTDTQYF
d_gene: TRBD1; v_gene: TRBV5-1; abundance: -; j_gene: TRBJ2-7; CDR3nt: TGCGCCAGCAAGGCCGTTCAGGGGGCAAGCGAGCAGTACTTC; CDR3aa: CASKAVQGASEQYF
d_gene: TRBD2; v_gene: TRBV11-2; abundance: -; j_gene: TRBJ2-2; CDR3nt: TGTGCCAGCAGCCGACGGACTAGCGGGAGAAACGGGGAGCTGTTTTTT; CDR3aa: CASSRRTSGRNGELFF
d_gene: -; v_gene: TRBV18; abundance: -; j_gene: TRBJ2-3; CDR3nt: TGTGCCAGCTCACCGTACACAGATACGCAGTATTTT; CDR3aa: CASSPYTDTQYF
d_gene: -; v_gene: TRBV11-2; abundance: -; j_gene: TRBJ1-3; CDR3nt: TGTGCCAGCAGCGGGTGGGACTCTGGAAACACCATATATTTT; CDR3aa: CASSGWDSGNTIYF
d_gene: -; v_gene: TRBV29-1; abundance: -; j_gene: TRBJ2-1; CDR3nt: TGCAGCGTACACCCTTCCTACAATGAGCAGTTCTTC; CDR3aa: CSVHPSYNEQFF
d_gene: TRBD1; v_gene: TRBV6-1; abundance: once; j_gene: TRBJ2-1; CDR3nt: TGTGCCAGCATTACAGGGGGTGAGCAGTTCTTC; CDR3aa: CASITGGEQFF
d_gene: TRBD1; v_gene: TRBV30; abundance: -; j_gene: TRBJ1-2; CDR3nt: TGTGCCTGGAGCGGGACAGCCAAATCTGGCTACACCTTC; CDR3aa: CAWSGTAKSGYTF
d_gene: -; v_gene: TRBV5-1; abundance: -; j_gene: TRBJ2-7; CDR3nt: TGCGCCAGCAGGCTTGGTCTGGGGGGCCAGCCCCACTTTTCCTACGAGCAGTACTTC; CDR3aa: CASRLGLGGQPHFSYEQYF
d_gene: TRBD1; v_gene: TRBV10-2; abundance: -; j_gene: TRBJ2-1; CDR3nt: TGCGCCAGCAGTGAGTCCCAGGGGGCGCACAATGAGCAGTTCTTC; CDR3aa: CASSESQGAHNEQFF
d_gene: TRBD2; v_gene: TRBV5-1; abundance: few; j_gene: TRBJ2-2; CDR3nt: TGCGCCAGCAGCTTGGTGGCGCAGGGAGGGACCGGGGAGCTGTTTTTT; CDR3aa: CASSLVAQGGTGELFF
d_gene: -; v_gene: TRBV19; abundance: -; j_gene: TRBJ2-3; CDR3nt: TGTGCCAGTAGGGCTTCACACGCTGCTAGCACAGATACGCAGTATTTT; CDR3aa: CASRASHAASTDTQYF
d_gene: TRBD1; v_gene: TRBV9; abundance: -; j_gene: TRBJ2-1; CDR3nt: TGTGCCAGCAAAGGTCAGGGGGTTGTGGATGAGCAGTTCTTC; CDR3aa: CASKGQGVVDEQFF
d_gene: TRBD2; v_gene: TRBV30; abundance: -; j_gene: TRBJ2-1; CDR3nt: TGTGCCTGGAGTTCTAGCGGGAGGGCCTACAATGAGCAGTTCTTC; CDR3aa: CAWSSSGRAYNEQFF
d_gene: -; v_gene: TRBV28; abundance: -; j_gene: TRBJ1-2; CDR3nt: TGTGCCAGCGGGGGGGCGCGGTATGGCTACACCTTC; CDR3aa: CASGGARYGYTF
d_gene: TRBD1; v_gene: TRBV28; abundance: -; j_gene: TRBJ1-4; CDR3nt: TGTGCCAGCAGCCAACAGGGGCTCTGGGAAAAACTGTTTTTT; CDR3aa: CASSQQGLWEKLFF
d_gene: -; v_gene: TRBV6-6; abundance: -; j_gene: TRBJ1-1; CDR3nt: TGTGCCAGCAGTTACGGGGGTATGAACACTGAAGCTTTCTTT; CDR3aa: CASSYGGMNTEAFF
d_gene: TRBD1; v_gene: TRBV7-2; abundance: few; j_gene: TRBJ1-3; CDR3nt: TGTGCCAGCAGCCTGGGACAGGCTTTCTCTGGAAACACCATATATTTT; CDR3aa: CASSLGQAFSGNTIYF
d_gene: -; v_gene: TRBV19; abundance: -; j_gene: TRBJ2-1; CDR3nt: TGTGCCAGTAGTATATGGGATGAGCAGTTCTTC; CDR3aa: CASSIWDEQFF
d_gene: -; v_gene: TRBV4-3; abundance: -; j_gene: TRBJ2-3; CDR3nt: TGCGCCAGCAGCCAAGAAACTCTATCGGCCGATACGCAGTATTTT; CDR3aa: CASSQETLSADTQYF
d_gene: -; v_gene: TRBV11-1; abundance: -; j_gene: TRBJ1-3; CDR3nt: TGTGCCAGCAGCCCCGACGGAGCCTCTGGAAACACCATATATTTT; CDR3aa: CASSPDGASGNTIYF
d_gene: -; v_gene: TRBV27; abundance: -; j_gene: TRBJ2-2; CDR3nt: TGTGCCACAAGGGGGACTGCGAACACCGGGGAGCTGTTTTTT; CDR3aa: CATRGTANTGELFF
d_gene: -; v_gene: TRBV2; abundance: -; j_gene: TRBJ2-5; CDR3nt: TGTGCCAGCGGTGACGGACGTTACCAAGAGACCCAGTACTTC; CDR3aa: CASGDGRYQETQYF
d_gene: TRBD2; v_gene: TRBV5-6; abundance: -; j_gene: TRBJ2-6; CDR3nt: TGTGCCAGCAGCTTGGGACTAGCGGGAGGGTCTGGGGCCAACGTCCTGACTTTC; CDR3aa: CASSLGLAGGSGANVLTF
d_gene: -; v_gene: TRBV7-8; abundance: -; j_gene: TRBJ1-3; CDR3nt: TGTGCCAGCAGCTTAGTGGGGGCCTCTGGAAACACCATATATTTT; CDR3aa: CASSLVGASGNTIYF
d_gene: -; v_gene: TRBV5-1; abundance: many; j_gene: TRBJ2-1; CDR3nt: TGCGCCAGCAAGGTACAGCCGCACAATGAGCAGTTCTTC; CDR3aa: CASKVQPHNEQFF
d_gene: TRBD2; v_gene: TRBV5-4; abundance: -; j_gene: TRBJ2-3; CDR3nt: TGTGCCAGCAGCTTCGGTGTTATCGCGGGCGGGGGAGATACGCAGTATTTT; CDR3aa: CASSFGVIAGGGDTQYF
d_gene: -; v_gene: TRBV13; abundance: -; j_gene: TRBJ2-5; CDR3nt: TGTGCCAGCAGCTTAGGGCGGGGAGAGACCCAGTACTTC; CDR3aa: CASSLGRGETQYF
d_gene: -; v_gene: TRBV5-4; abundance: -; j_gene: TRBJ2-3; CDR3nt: TGTGCCAGCAGCTTGGGGCGGGACAGATCCACAGATACGCAGTATTTT; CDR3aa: CASSLGRDRSTDTQYF
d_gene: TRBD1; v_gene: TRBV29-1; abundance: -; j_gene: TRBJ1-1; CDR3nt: TGCAGCGTTGGCCCACAACAGGGGGCGATCGGGGCTGAAGCTTTCTTT; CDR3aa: CSVGPQQGAIGAEAFF
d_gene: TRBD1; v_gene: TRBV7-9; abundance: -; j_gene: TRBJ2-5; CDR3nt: TGTGCCAGCAGCTACGGGACAGGGGGCTATGAGACCCAGTACTTC; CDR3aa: CASSYGTGGYETQYF
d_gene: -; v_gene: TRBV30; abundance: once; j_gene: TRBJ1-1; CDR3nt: TGTGCCTGGAAACGCAGTCTAAACACTGAAGCTTTCTTT; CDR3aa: CAWKRSLNTEAFF
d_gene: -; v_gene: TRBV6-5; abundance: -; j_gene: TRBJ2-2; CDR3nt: TGTGCCAGCCACTCGACAGGGAACACCGGGGAGCTGTTTTTT; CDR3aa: CASHSTGNTGELFF
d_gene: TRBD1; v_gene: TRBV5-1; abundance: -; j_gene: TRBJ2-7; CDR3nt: TGCGCCAGCAGCTTGGATTCACAGGGGCTTGGGGTCTACGAGCAGTACTTC; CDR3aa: CASSLDSQGLGVYEQYF
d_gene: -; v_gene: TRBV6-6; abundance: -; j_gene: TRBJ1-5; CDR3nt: TGTGCCAGCAAGAGAAATAGCAATCAGCCCCAGCATTTT; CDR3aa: CASKRNSNQPQHF
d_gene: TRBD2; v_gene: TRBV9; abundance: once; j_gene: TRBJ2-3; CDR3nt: TGTGCCAGCAGCGCCTCTCTAGCGGGGCGGGCGGGGGATACGCAGTATTTT; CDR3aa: CASSASLAGRAGDTQYF
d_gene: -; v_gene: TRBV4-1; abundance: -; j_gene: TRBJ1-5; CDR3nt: TGCGCCAGCAGCCAAGACCCCTATAGCAATCAGCCCCAGCATTTT; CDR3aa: CASSQDPYSNQPQHF
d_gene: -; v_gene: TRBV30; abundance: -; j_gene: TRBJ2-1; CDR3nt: TGTGCCTGGAGTTCCCGGACAAGCCTCCAGGAGCAGTTCTTC; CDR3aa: CAWSSRTSLQEQFF
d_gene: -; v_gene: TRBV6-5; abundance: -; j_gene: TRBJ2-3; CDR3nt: TGTGCCAGCAGTCAGGGCTTGGGTACGCAGTATTTT; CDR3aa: CASSQGLGTQYF